This T cell receptor (beta chain) was retrieved from a study of OX40 agonist ivuxolimab in advanced cancers. About the study: Every 2 weeks, patients got intravenous ivuxolimab at one of six dose levels (0.01-10 mg/kg).

This table comes from immunoSEQ multiplex PCR, and its TCRdb copy is limited to in-frame clones, with some not included. The sample contains about 15,000 clones, 70% to 75% of which appear only once. Study results and limitations: Near-lowest levels of clonal expansion characterized partial responders at 0.1-3.0 mg/kg. Some of the nonresponding patients also showed low levels of normalized T-cell clonal expansion.

The CDR3 runs 13 residues. J lost 4 bases, V lost 4 bases, and 1 base had no gene match. The germline gives CDR1 MNHEY, CDR2 SVGAGI. Points on this clone: Its specificity is unknown.

Material: CD4+ or CD8+ T cells sorted from blood, obtained in a trial of the OX40 agonist ivuxolimab. This chain joins TRBV6-5 and TRBJ2-7, with 10 bases identical to TRBD2. This clonotype was sampled from an adult with an advanced solid tumor such as melanoma, head and neck, liver or kidney cancer. DNA of the CDR3: TGTGCCAGCAGTTTAGCGGGAGGTTACGAGCAGTACTTC. Translating it yields CASSLAGGYEQYF.